Included here is one T cell receptor beta chain sequence, with context. Its specificity is not known. This entry is derived from a study of T cell responses to AZD1222 COVID-19 vaccine. For the study at large: Recipients boosted at about 4 weeks or about 12 weeks are pooled. Broader study findings: Seropositive at baseline were only five or six AZD1222 recipients. No repertoire was sampled before or during the peak T cell response, only after it.

The CDR3 contains 13 residues. Trimming shortened V by 6 bases and J by 5 bases, and 13 bases separated the two germline ends. From germline, CDR1 is MNHEY and CDR2 SVGAGI. TCRdb keeps only in-frame clones here, not all; method: immunoSEQ multiplex PCR. The sample consists of roughly 120,000 clones, about 90% of them appearing once. The sequence came from an adult in good health. The sample consisted of peripheral blood, taken on day 0 of AZD1222 vaccination. The chain employs TRBV6-5 and TRBJ2-5; D possibly corresponds to TRBD2 (6 bases). Written as DNA, the CDR3 is TGTGCCAGCAGCCCCCCTAGCGCCGAGACCCAGTACTTC. Protein product: CASSPPSAETQYF.